The 20 T cell receptor beta chains in this list originate from one sample, sequenced in a study of T-cell memory formation after mild COVID-19. TCRdb processed the 5' RACE reads anew with MiXCR; each CDR3 protein has one entry. This sample has some 320,000 distinct CDR3 sequences; around 15% occur once, and the top ten carry about 21%. Sequenced input: PBMCs or a T cell subset sorted from them (not recorded which). The receptors derive from a man aged 18 to 30 who had mild COVID-19 (a few samples of this study predate the infection). Cell type and time point are not known.

The chain links TRBV28 to TRBJ2-3; tentative D call: TRBD2 (6 bases). Per germline, CDR1 MDHEN and CDR2 SYDVKM. The CDR3 totals 12 residues. V lost 9 bases, J lost 3 bases, and 10 bases lay in between. The DNA of the CDR3 is TGTGCCAGTCGACGGGAGACAGATACGCAGTATTTT. The encoded protein is CASRRETDTQYF.

The sample holds many counts of this clonotype. CDR3 amino acids: CASSQEGGTYNSPLHF. The CDR3 region has the DNA TGTGCCAGCAGCCAAGAAGGTGGCACTTATAATTCACCCCTCCACTTT. The chain joins TRBV3-1 to TRBJ1-6; D uncertain. Germline V CDR1 and CDR2: LGHDT, YNNKEL (reference sequence). Trimming pared 0 bases from V and 4 bases from J, leaving 10 bases between. The CDR3 has 16 residues.

This clonotype was found a few times. The chain joins TRBV4-1 to TRBJ2-4, with D possibly matching TRBD2 (5 bases). This CDR3 has 17 residues. Germline CDR1 MGHRA, CDR2 YSYEKL. V was pared by 4 bases and J by 1 base, with 17 bases between. DNA of the CDR3: TGCGCCAGCAGCCCGTCCGCCGGGGATCACGCCAAAAACATTCAGTACTTC. Translation gives CASSPSAGDHAKNIQYF.

This clonotype was detected a few times. V is TRBV4-1 and J is TRBJ1-1, with D unresolved. Germline CDR1 and CDR2: MGHRA and YSYEKL. Trimming removed 2 bases at V and 0 bases at J, with 13 bases between. The CDR3 is 16 residues long. The CDR3 protein is CASSQREYKLNTEAFF. The CDR3 region has the DNA TGCGCCAGCAGCCAACGCGAATACAAACTGAACACTGAAGCTTTCTTT.

This clonotype was seen many times. V gene TRBV27 combines with J gene TRBJ1-2, with D maybe TRBD1 (5 bases). This CDR3 is 18 amino acids long. V lost 7 bases and J lost 7, with 31 bases in between. Germline loops: CDR1 MNHEY, CDR2 SMNVEV (reference sequence). This CDR3 reads CASTKDPDNHPVSGGYTF. DNA of the CDR3: TGTGCCAGCACCAAGGACCCGGACAATCATCCGGTCAGCGGTGGCTACACCTTC.

This clonotype was observed a few times. The V call is TRBV4-1, the J call TRBJ2-7, with 10 bases identical to TRBD2. The CDR3 sequence is 15 residues long. Trimming cost V 3 bases and J 4 bases; bases outside gene matches: 6. In germline, CDR1 is MGHRA, CDR2 YSYEKL. The CDR3 sequence is CASSHVTSGEYEQYF. The CDR3 coding sequence is TGCGCCAGCAGCCATGTCACTAGCGGGGAATACGAGCAGTACTTC.

This clonotype was observed at least ten times. The rearrangement uses TRBV7-2 and TRBJ2-5; weak D call: TRBD1 (5 bases). Deletions cut 5 bases from V and 5 bases from J, with 12 bases between. From germline, CDR1 is SGHTA and CDR2 FQGNSA. The CDR3 has 13 amino acids. The CDR3 nucleotides are TGTGCCAGCAGCCCCAGGGTTTTGGAGACCCAGTACTTC. Protein sequence: CASSPRVLETQYF.

The CDR3 DNA sequence: TGCGCCAGCAGCTTGCAGGTGAACAATGAGCAGTTCTTC. Protein sequence: CASSLQVNNEQFF. The chain combines TRBV5-1 with TRBJ2-1; D is ambiguous. Trimming left V 1 base short and J 5 bases short, with 7 bases between. The germline gives CDR1 SGHRS, CDR2 YFSETQ. The CDR3 consists of 13 residues.

The chain has TRBV5-1 and TRBJ2-7; D not resolved. The ends were cut back, 4 bases at V and 0 bases at J, with 11 bases in the middle. In germline, CDR1 is SGHRS, CDR2 YFSETQ. The CDR3 spans 14 residues. The CDR3: CASSPRHSSYEQYF. The CDR3 coding sequence is TGCGCCAGCAGCCCCCGACATAGCTCCTACGAGCAGTACTTC.

This clonotype turned up a few times. The chain links TRBV12-3 or TRBV12-4 to TRBJ1-1, with D perhaps TRBD1 (5 bases). The CDR3 covers 14 residues. Deletions cut 5 bases from V and 4 bases from J, with 14 bases between. The CDR3 spells CASSRIPGTTEAFF. The CDR3 bases are TGTGCCAGCAGTCGTATACCAGGGACCACTGAAGCTTTCTTT.

The gene calls are TRBV5-1 and TRBJ2-3; 8 positions match TRBD2. This CDR3 region has 14 residues. CDR1 is SGHRS, CDR2 YFSETQ, per germline. Trimming took 7 bases from V and 1 from J; bases not matched to a gene: 5. CDR3 DNA: TGCGCCAGCGCGGGACTAGGGGGCACAGATACGCAGTATTTT. Its translation is CASAGLGGTDTQYF.

This clonotype has a handful of counts. The CDR3 reads CASSLDPQGNIQYF. CDR3 in DNA: TGTGCCAGCAGCTTAGATCCCCAGGGGAACATTCAGTACTTC. The chain has TRBV7-2 and TRBJ2-4; D perhaps matches TRBD1 (6 bases). The CDR3 runs to 14 residues. CDR1 SGHTA and CDR2 FQGNSA come from the germline V gene. Trimming shortened V by 1 base and J by 7 bases, and 11 bases separated the two germline ends. Complete variable domain (other parts from reference TRBV7-2 and TRBJ2-4): GAGVSQSPSNKVTEKGKDVELRCDPISGHTALYWYRQSLGQGLEFLIYFQGNSAPDKSGLPSDRFSAERTGGSVSTLTIQRTQQEDSAVYLCASSLDPQGNIQYFGAGTRLSVL.

This clonotype was found once. V usage is TRBV5-1 and J usage is TRBJ1-1; 11 bases map to TRBD1. The CDR3 consists of 15 residues. The junction had 3 bases not matched to a gene; V was cut back by 1 base and J by 4 bases. Looked up from germline, CDR1 is SGHRS and CDR2 is YFSETQ. The CDR3 sequence: CASSLWDRGGTEAFF. In DNA form, the CDR3 reads TGCGCCAGCAGCTTGTGGGACAGGGGGGGCACTGAAGCTTTCTTT.

This clonotype was found many times. This sequence joins TRBV29-1 and TRBJ2-3; 7 nucleotides match TRBD1. CDR1 and CDR2 (germline): SQVTM, ANQGSEA. This CDR3 region has 18 residues. Trimming cost V 4 bases and J 4 bases; bases outside gene matches: 20. In nucleotides, the CDR3 is TGCAGCGTTGCCGGCATAAGGGACAGTCGAGGCCCCCCAGATACGCAGTATTTT. Encoded protein: CSVAGIRDSRGPPDTQYF.

This clonotype occurred many times. This rearrangement joins TRBV29-1 to TRBJ2-7; no clear D gene. This CDR3 spans 13 amino acids. Trimming cost V 2 bases and J 2 bases, with 10 bases left between them. Germline V gives CDR1 SQVTM, CDR2 ANQGSEA. CDR3 in amino acids: CSVEIEKPYEQYF. In DNA, the CDR3 is TGCAGCGTTGAAATAGAGAAGCCCTACGAGCAGTACTTC.

The chain employs TRBV19 and TRBJ2-2; TRBD2 agrees at 9 bases. Looked up from germline, CDR1 is LNHDA and CDR2 is SQIVND (reference sequence). There are 18 residues in the CDR3. J lost 3 bases, V lost 1 base, and 9 bases had no gene match. This CDR3 reads CASSIVFRLAGYTGELFF. The CDR3 DNA sequence: TGTGCCAGTAGTATAGTTTTTAGGCTAGCGGGGTACACCGGGGAGCTGTTTTTT.

The chain combines TRBV5-7 with TRBJ2-1; TRBD2 is a possible D gene (6 bases). TRBV5-7 is filed as an ORF, its function uncertain. CDR3 length: 15 residues. The V end was cut by 5 bases, the J end by 3 bases, with 15 bases between. This CDR3 reads CASSFLGGRYNEQFF. For the CDR3, the DNA is TGTGCCAGCAGTTTTCTGGGGGGTCGCTACAATGAGCAGTTCTTC.

In its sample, this clonotype was seen once. The V and J genes are TRBV6-5 and TRBJ1-5; possible D gene TRBD1, 6 bases. Germline CDR1 and CDR2: MNHEY and SVGAGI. The CDR3 runs 15 residues. Trimming took 6 bases from V and 0 from J, leaving 12 bases between them. In DNA form, the CDR3 reads TGTGCCAGCAGAAGACAGGAGTATAGCAATCAGCCCCAGCATTTT. Translating it yields CASRRQEYSNQPQHF.

V is TRBV7-6 and J is TRBJ1-4; D call uncertain. Trimming shortened V by 0 bases and J by 10 bases, and 18 bases separated the two germline ends. Germline V lookup: CDR1 SGHVS, CDR2 FNYEAQ. CDR3 size: 16 residues. The CDR3: CASSLAPGLVSPKLFF. CDR3 DNA sequence: TGTGCCAGCAGCTTAGCGCCGGGCCTTGTTTCGCCAAAACTGTTTTTT.

This chain links TRBV5-1 with TRBJ2-1; 9 bases agree with TRBD2. This CDR3 has 16 amino acids. In germline, CDR1 is SGHRS, CDR2 YFSETQ. J lost 9 bases, V lost 4 bases, and 14 bases had no gene match. CDR3 nucleotides: TGCGCCAGCAGCGCCCTCGGGGGCGGGGGGGCCTCTGAGCAGTTCTTC. Encoded protein: CASSALGGGGASEQFF.